These 29 T cell receptor beta chains were all obtained from the same sample, sequenced in a study of cytomegalovirus exposure and HLA in healthy donors. Primers: 60 Vbeta forward and 13 Jbeta reverse. The method was immunoSEQ multiplex PCR; TCRdb's version includes in-frame clones alone and lacks a portion of them. The sample contains tens of thousands of clones, 70% to 85% of which appear only once. What was sequenced was PBMCs. The receptor set was obtained from a man aged 55 to 70 in good health and CMV-seropositive.

The chain employs TRBV7-9 and TRBJ1-1; no clear D gene. In germline, CDR1 is SEHNR, CDR2 FQNEAQ (reference sequence). This CDR3 comprises 13 residues. V lost 1 base and J lost 2, with 5 bases in between. The CDR3 DNA follows: TGTGCCAGCAGCTTAGTAGTTAACACTGAAGCTTTCTTT. Translating gives CASSLVVNTEAFF.

This chain links TRBV7-4 with TRBJ1-2; 7 bases are a match to TRBD1. V lost 2 bases, J lost 1 base, and 19 bases stayed unmatched. This CDR3 is built from 20 residues. Germline CDR1 SGHVT, CDR2 SQSDAQ. CDR3 protein: CASSLWTGLSPFLLNYGYTF. CDR3 bases: TGTGCCAGCAGCTTATGGACAGGATTGAGCCCTTTTCTTCTTAACTATGGCTACACCTTC.

The rearrangement joins TRBV5-1 to TRBJ2-4, with 14 bases fitting TRBD2. CDR1 SGHRS and CDR2 YFSETQ come from the germline V gene. CDR3 size: 16 residues. V trimming: 4 bases; J trimming: 7 bases; junction bases outside the gene matches: 7. For the CDR3, the DNA is TGCGCCAGCAGCCCGACTAGCGGGGGGGCGGGGAACATTCAGTACTTC. Translating it yields CASSPTSGGAGNIQYF.

This clone appeared a few times. The chain employs TRBV27 and TRBJ2-5, with TRBD2 identical over 10 bases. V lost 5 bases to trimming and J lost 5 bases; unmatched junction nucleotides: 17. Germline lookup yields CDR1 MNHEY and CDR2 SMNVEV (reference sequence). The CDR3 runs to 18 residues. The CDR3 nucleotides are TGTGCCAGCAGTCCGAGTTCCGGGACTAGCGCCCTTAGGGAGACCCAGTACTTC. It translates to CASSPSSGTSALRETQYF.

The chain couples TRBV7-2 to TRBJ2-7; tentatively, D is TRBD2 (6 bases). The CDR3 loop spans 15 amino acids. CDR1 SGHTA and CDR2 FQGNSA come from the germline V gene. The V and J ends lost 5 bases and 3 bases respectively, with 17 bases between them. This CDR3 reads CASSDPGTLDYEQYF. DNA of the CDR3: TGTGCCAGCAGCGACCCCGGGACTTTGGACTACGAGCAGTACTTC.

This rearrangement joins TRBV5-4 to TRBJ2-3; 12 bases agree with TRBD2. The CDR3 spans 16 residues. The ends lost 0 bases at V and 7 bases at J; junction bases unmatched: 6. Germline loops: CDR1 SGHNT, CDR2 YYREEE (reference sequence). The CDR3 here is CASSLASGRAKNTQYF. The CDR3, as DNA: TGTGCCAGCAGCTTGGCTAGCGGGAGGGCCAAAAATACGCAGTATTTT.

The J gene is TRBJ1-2, the V gene TRBV29-1; tentatively, D is TRBD1 (5 bases). This CDR3 spans 14 amino acids. Deletions cut 7 bases from V and 5 bases from J, with 20 bases between. Germline CDR1 SQVTM, CDR2 ANQGSEA. DNA for the CDR3: TGCAGCGCCGCGTGGGGCAGGCACCCTTATGGCTACACCTTC. Residues: CSAAWGRHPYGYTF. The whole variable domain, remainder taken from reference TRBV29-1 and TRBJ1-2, is SAVISQKPSRDICQRGTSLTIQCQVDSQVTMMFWYRQQPGQSLTLIATANQGSEATYESGFVIDKFPISRPNLTFSTLTVSNMSPEDSSIYLCSAAWGRHPYGYTFGSGTRLTVV.

This chain uses TRBV19 with TRBJ2-1; 9 bases match TRBD2. Germline CDR1 is LNHDA and CDR2 is SQIVND (reference sequence). The CDR3 is 20 amino acids. Trimming took 1 base from V and 0 from J; bases not matched to a gene: 13. The CDR3 spells CASSIGGAGGRARSYNEQFF. The CDR3 DNA sequence: TGTGCCAGTAGTATAGGAGGGGCTGGCGGGAGGGCCCGCTCCTACAATGAGCAGTTCTTC.

The chain employs TRBV21-1 and TRBJ2-7; no DNA check was done on the table's D call, TRBD2. TRBV21-1 is noted as a pseudogene. The CDR3 covers 16 residues. CDR3 coding DNA: TGTGCCAGCAGCAAAGGTCGACTAGTCTCCAGCTACGAGCAGTACTTC. Encoded protein: CASSKGRLVSSYEQYF.

The chain combines TRBV6-6 with TRBJ2-7, with TRBD1 matching 10 bases. This CDR3 has 13 amino acids. Germline V lookup: CDR1 MNHNY, CDR2 SVGAGI (reference sequence). The V segment lost 4 bases and the J segment 6 bases; nucleotides outside the gene matches: 3. The CDR3 sequence is CASSWTGGAEQYF. In DNA, the CDR3 is TGTGCCAGCAGTTGGACAGGGGGTGCCGAGCAGTACTTC.

The rearrangement links TRBV2 to TRBJ1-5, with 7 bases identical to TRBD1. Germline loops: CDR1 SNHLY, CDR2 FYNNEI. V dropped 6 bases and J dropped 5; count of bases not matched to a gene: 7. The CDR3 is 14 residues long. CDR3 in amino acids: CASRGDSFHQPQHF. As DNA, the CDR3 is TGTGCCAGCAGGGGGGACAGTTTCCATCAGCCCCAGCATTTT.

V and J are TRBV6-5 and TRBJ1-2, with 8 positions matching TRBD1. V lost 6 bases to trimming and J lost 6 bases; unmatched junction nucleotides: 6. The CDR3 totals 13 residues. In germline, CDR1 is MNHEY, CDR2 SVGAGI. The CDR3 DNA reads as TGTGCCAGCAGACGGACAGGGACCAATGGCTACACCTTC. This sequence encodes CASRRTGTNGYTF.

The chain employs TRBV5-8 and TRBJ1-2; D gene unclear. Germline loops: CDR1 SGHTS, CDR2 YDEGEE. V was trimmed by 0 bases and J by 3 bases, leaving 12 bases between them. This CDR3 has 15 residues. The CDR3 loop is CASSLEAALDYGYTF. The CDR3 nucleotides are TGTGCCAGCAGCTTGGAGGCAGCGTTGGACTATGGCTACACCTTC.

The rearrangement joins TRBV5-1 to TRBJ1-1; the D gene is possibly TRBD1 (5 bases). CDR1 is SGHRS, CDR2 YFSETQ, per germline. With 3 bases removed from V and 0 bases from J, the gap between germline ends came to 9 bases. This CDR3 region has 14 residues. CDR3 bases: TGCGCCAGCAGCTCGGAAGGGGTGAACACTGAAGCTTTCTTT. Translating it yields CASSSEGVNTEAFF.

J is TRBJ1-1 and V is TRBV2; no firm D call. In germline, CDR1 is SNHLY, CDR2 FYNNEI. V lost 1 base, J lost 8 bases, and 8 bases lay in between. The CDR3 spans 12 residues. The CDR3 DNA reads TGTGCCAGCAGTGAAGAGGCGGGCGAAGCTTTCTTT. This translates into CASSEEAGEAFF.

This clone was counted only a few times. V and J are TRBV5-1 and TRBJ1-2; D unresolved. This CDR3 contains 12 residues. V was shortened by 5 bases and J by 8 bases, with 13 bases between the two germline ends. Germline V gene lookup returns CDR1 SGHRS and CDR2 YFSETQ. For the CDR3, the DNA is TGCGCCAGCAGTGCGGGCGTATGGGGCTACACCTTC. Translation gives CASSAGVWGYTF.

The V and J genes are TRBV5-4 and TRBJ2-3, with 10 bases lining up with TRBD1. The CDR3 has 15 residues. Germline values: CDR1 SGHNT, CDR2 YYREEE (reference sequence). The V segment lost 3 bases and the J segment 3 bases; nucleotides outside the gene matches: 4. The DNA for the CDR3 is TGTGCCAGCAGCTCGGACAGGGGGGAGACAGATACGCAGTATTTT. Translation: CASSSDRGETDTQYF.

The genes are TRBV6-1 and TRBJ2-2; possible D gene TRBD2, 5 bases. The germline gives CDR1 MNHNS, CDR2 SASEGT. The V and J ends lost 7 bases and 7 bases respectively, with 19 bases between them. The CDR3 runs 15 residues. The chain's CDR3 is CASMPRTGIGGELFF. Written as DNA, the CDR3 is TGTGCCAGCATGCCCCGGACGGGGATTGGCGGGGAGCTGTTTTTT.

The genes are TRBV2 and TRBJ1-5; D might be TRBD1 (5 bases). The CDR3 consists of 18 residues. Per the germline V gene, CDR1 is SNHLY and CDR2 is FYNNEI. Trimming took off 7 bases at V and 8 bases at J, with 30 bases between the two ends. The CDR3, as DNA: TGTGCCAGCACCAAGGATGACGATATTCCGTGGGGCGCGGAGCCCCAGCATTTT. Encoded protein: CASTKDDDIPWGAEPQHF.

The rearrangement joins TRBV19 to TRBJ1-6; the D gene is possibly TRBD1 (6 bases). The CDR3 has 13 residues. Germline V gene data show CDR1 as LNHDA and CDR2 as SQIVND (reference sequence). Trimming removed 9 bases at V and 4 bases at J, with 10 bases between. This CDR3 reads CASKGGYNSPLHF. CDR3 nucleotides: TGTGCCAGCAAAGGGGGTTATAATTCACCCCTCCACTTT.

The V and J genes are TRBV5-4 and TRBJ1-1, with 11 nucleotides matching TRBD1. The CDR3 has 12 residues. V was pared by 3 bases and J by 12 bases, with 4 bases of the junction left unmatched. Germline CDR1 reads SGHNT; CDR2 reads YYREEE (reference sequence). This CDR3 is CASSSDRGHSFF. CDR3 in DNA: TGTGCCAGCAGCTCGGACAGGGGGCATTCTTTCTTT.

V is TRBV7-9 and J is TRBJ1-2; tentatively, D is TRBD1 (5 bases). The CDR3 contains 13 residues. V was trimmed by 6 bases and J by 3 bases, leaving 11 bases between them. CDR1 SEHNR and CDR2 FQNEAQ come from the germline V gene (reference sequence). The CDR3 spells CASRGQRDYGYTF. The CDR3 region has the DNA TGTGCCAGCAGGGGGCAGCGCGACTATGGCTACACCTTC.

J is TRBJ2-3 and V is TRBV13, with D hard to call. The ends were cut back, 2 bases at V and 3 bases at J, with 18 bases in the middle. The germline V gene has CDR1 PRHDT and CDR2 FYEKMQ (reference sequence). The CDR3 length is 17 residues. The CDR3 bases are TGTGCCAGCAGCTTATCCTTCCGTGAGGCTTTGACAGATACGCAGTATTTT. Translating it yields CASSLSFREALTDTQYF.

The J gene is TRBJ1-1, the V gene TRBV18, with D uncertain. The ends were cut back, 2 bases at V and 0 bases at J, with 7 bases in the middle. This CDR3 contains 14 residues. Germline-derived CDR1 and CDR2 are KGHSH and LQKENI. The CDR3, as DNA: TGTGCCAGCTCACCATCCACAGTGAACACTGAAGCTTTCTTT. Translating gives CASSPSTVNTEAFF.

J is TRBJ2-4 and V is TRBV7-2; a weak D match, TRBD2 (6 bases). V was pared by 2 bases and J by 1 base, with 12 bases between. The CDR3 loop spans 16 amino acids. Germline values: CDR1 SGHTA, CDR2 FQGNSA. The CDR3 DNA follows: TGTGCCAGCAGCTTAACCGGCCGGGAGGCCAAAAACATTCAGTACTTC. As protein: CASSLTGREAKNIQYF. Filled out from reference TRBV7-2 and TRBJ2-4, the complete variable domain reads GAGVSQSPSNKVTEKGKDVELRCDPISGHTALYWYRQSLGQGLEFLIYFQGNSAPDKSGLPSDRFSAERTGGSVSTLTIQRTQQEDSAVYLCASSLTGREAKNIQYFGAGTRLSVL.

The chain combines TRBV5-1 with TRBJ2-1; TRBD2 agrees at 13 bases. The germline V gene encodes CDR1 SGHRS and CDR2 YFSETQ. V shed 4 bases, J shed 0 bases, and the junction held 1 base outside the gene matches. This CDR3 comprises 16 residues. The CDR3 nucleotides read TGCGCCAGCAGCCGGACTAGCGGGAGCTCCTACAATGAGCAGTTCTTC. Translation: CASSRTSGSSYNEQFF.

The CDR3 nucleotides read TGTGCCAGCAGCTTTCTGGACAGGGGGATGAACACTGAAGCTTTCTTT. Its translation is CASSFLDRGMNTEAFF. The genes are TRBV5-6 and TRBJ1-1; 10 bases agree with TRBD1. V lost 2 bases, J lost 0 bases, and 4 bases stayed unmatched. Germline V gene data show CDR1 as SGHDT and CDR2 as YYEEEE. The CDR3 spans 16 residues.

The chain couples TRBV5-3 to TRBJ1-3, with 9 nucleotides matching TRBD1. TRBV5-3 is flagged as an ORF with uncertain function. The CDR3 has 16 amino acids. The trim removed 4 bases at V and 3 bases at J, leaving 8 bases unmatched. The CDR3 coding sequence is TGTGCCAGAAGCGTACGCCCGGGACAGGGTGGAAACACCATATATTTT. As protein: CARSVRPGQGGNTIYF.

The chain links TRBV11-2 to TRBJ2-7, with 8 bases that match TRBD1. The germline gives CDR1 SGHAT, CDR2 FQNNGV. Germline trimming cut 5 bases from V and 6 bases from J; bases unmatched to any gene: 6. The CDR3 extends over 13 amino acids. The CDR3 reads CASSPGGRVEQYF. CDR3 DNA: TGTGCCAGCAGCCCAGGGGGCCGGGTCGAGCAGTACTTC.